The 30 T cell receptor beta chains presented below share a single source sample, sequenced in a study of cytomegalovirus exposure and HLA in healthy donors (dated by TCRdb to 2015 to 2018). Libraries were built with the immunoSEQ multiplex PCR assay. The multiplex PCR relied on a mix of 60 forward primers for TCR Vbeta segments and 13 reverse primers for TCR Jbeta segments. The immuneACCESS repertoire file appears here via TCRdb, limited to in-frame rearrangements. These files lack a portion of the clones; in checked studies, under half of the deficit traces to unresolved V genes, and the cause of the others is not known. In all, the sample holds around 150,000 clones, and roughly 65% of those were seen once. Clones ranked in the top ten supply approximately 4.4% of the sample. Material: PBMCs. The receptors were gathered from a man aged 18 to 30 in good health and CMV-seropositive.

The rearrangement joins TRBV30 to TRBJ1-2, with D possibly being TRBD1 (5 bases). Trimming pared 2 bases from V and 7 bases from J, leaving 11 bases between. Germline assignment: CDR1 GTSNPN and CDR2 SVGIG (reference sequence). The CDR3 is 12 residues long. CDR3 coding DNA: TGTGCCTGGAGTACCGGGGGGGGTGGCTACACCTTC. This encodes CAWSTGGGGYTF.

A few counts support this clone. The V call is TRBV5-1, the J call TRBJ2-7; 8 nucleotides agree with TRBD1. Germline trimming cut 4 bases from V and 2 bases from J; bases unmatched to any gene: 5. Germline CDR1 SGHRS, CDR2 YFSETQ. CDR3 length: 14 residues. This chain's CDR3 is CASSPGTGPYEQYV. CDR3 in DNA: TGCGCCAGCAGCCCCGGGACAGGCCCCTACGAGCAGTACGTC.

This clone was recorded a few times. The chain employs TRBV29-1 and TRBJ1-4; 7 bases are shared with TRBD1. Per germline, CDR1 SQVTM and CDR2 ANQGSEA. Unmatched junction bases numbered 7, after V lost 6 bases and J lost 6 bases. The CDR3 length is 13 residues. The CDR3 bases are TGCAGCGTCCAGGGGGAAGGTTATGAAAAACTGTTTTTT. It codes for CSVQGEGYEKLFF.

The chain uses TRBV14 and TRBJ2-5, with 10 bases aligning to TRBD1. The CDR3 extends over 15 amino acids. V lost 4 bases and J lost 2; bases outside the gene matches: 4. CDR1 SGHDN and CDR2 FVKESK come from the germline V gene. For the CDR3, the DNA is TGTGCCAGCAGCCCTCGGACAGGGGGACAAGAGACCCAGTACTTC. It encodes CASSPRTGGQETQYF.

This rearrangement joins TRBV5-5 to TRBJ2-5; possibly TRBD1 for D (6 bases). Germline CDR1 reads SGHKS; CDR2 reads YYEKEE (reference sequence). Trimming removed 4 bases from V and 5 bases from J, with 15 bases in between. This CDR3 contains 14 residues. CDR3 DNA: TGTGCCAGCAGCCAGGGCAGGGGAATGGAGACCCAGTACTTC. Translated, it gives CASSQGRGMETQYF.

The rearrangement uses TRBV7-6 and TRBJ2-2, with TRBD1 matching over 7 bases. The J segment lost 0 bases and the V segment lost 4 bases, leaving 5 bases of the junction unmatched. The CDR3 has 16 amino acids. The germline V gene has CDR1 SGHVS and CDR2 FNYEAQ. The CDR3 protein is CASSSRGWTNTGELFF. In DNA, the CDR3 is TGTGCCAGCAGCTCCAGGGGGTGGACGAACACCGGGGAGCTGTTTTTT.

This clone is medium-sized. The genes are TRBV6-1 and TRBJ1-4, with D perhaps matching TRBD1 (5 bases). The CDR3 runs 15 residues. The V gene lost 2 bases and the J gene lost 8 bases, with 15 bases spanning the gap. Germline-derived CDR1 and CDR2 are MNHNS and SASEGT. In DNA, the CDR3 is TGTGCCAGCAGTGAATCCGAGCAGGGAGGGGAAAAACTGTTTTTT. Its protein is CASSESEQGGEKLFF.

The chain links TRBV28 to TRBJ2-5; TRBD1 matches at 7 bases. CDR1 and CDR2 (germline): MDHEN, SYDVKM. The CDR3 runs to 16 residues. V dropped 5 bases and J dropped 4; count of bases not matched to a gene: 13. The CDR3 nucleotides are TGTGCCAGCAGTCGCCCCGGGACAGACGGCGGAGAGACCCAGTACTTC. It specifies CASSRPGTDGGETQYF.

CDR3 loop: CASSLGLAGGTGYYNEQFF. DNA for the CDR3: TGCGCCAGCAGCTTGGGACTAGCGGGAGGAACCGGTTACTACAATGAGCAGTTCTTC. The chain joins TRBV5-1 to TRBJ2-1, with TRBD2 identical over 13 bases. This CDR3 has 19 amino acids. Trimming took 0 bases from V and 3 from J; bases not matched to a gene: 9. Germline CDR1 reads SGHRS; CDR2 reads YFSETQ.

This clone has only a few counts. V usage is TRBV7-9 and J usage is TRBJ2-5; 10 bases align to TRBD2. Germline V gene data show CDR1 as SEHNR and CDR2 as FQNEAQ (reference sequence). V was clipped by 7 bases and J by 5 bases; unmatched bases: 13. The CDR3 runs 16 residues. The CDR3 DNA sequence: TGTGCCAGCACCCGGACTAGCGGCTCGCAAAGGGAGACCCAGTACTTC. Translating it yields CASTRTSGSQRETQYF.

This clone came up a few times. The CDR3 protein is CASSVEPLNTEAFF. The CDR3 coding sequence is TGTGCCAGCAGCGTAGAGCCCCTGAACACTGAAGCTTTCTTT. The V call is TRBV9, the J call TRBJ1-1, with D unresolved. The CDR3 consists of 14 residues. Trimming left V 0 bases short and J 0 bases short, with 6 bases between. CDR1 and CDR2 (germline): SGDLS, YYNGEE.

This chain uses TRBV12-5 with TRBJ1-5; weak D call: TRBD1 (5 bases). Germline V gene lookup returns CDR1 LGHNT and CDR2 FRNRAP. The CDR3 has 15 amino acids. The V gene lost 1 base and the J gene lost 0 bases, with 7 bases spanning the gap. The CDR3 protein is CASGLGQYSNQPQHF. CDR3 DNA sequence: TGTGCTAGTGGTTTGGGACAGTATAGCAATCAGCCCCAGCATTTT.

This clone was counted between two and nine times. The chain combines TRBV11-2 with TRBJ1-6; 8 nucleotides agree with TRBD1. This CDR3 region has 18 residues. Trimming cost V 5 bases and J 1 base; bases outside gene matches: 10. In germline, CDR1 is SGHAT, CDR2 FQNNGV. DNA of the CDR3: TGTGCCAGCAGCGCCGGGACAGGTGGGGTATCCTATAATTCACCCCTCCACTTT. It is translated as CASSAGTGGVSYNSPLHF.

The genes are TRBV9 and TRBJ1-2; the D gene is possibly TRBD1 (5 bases). Per the germline V gene, CDR1 is SGDLS and CDR2 is YYNGEE. CDR3 length equals 13 residues. The V end lost 0 bases, the J end lost 8 bases, and 11 bases lay between the germline ends. CDR3 sequence reads: CASSVAWGGGYTF. DNA for the CDR3: TGTGCCAGCAGCGTAGCGTGGGGCGGAGGCTACACCTTC.

This chain uses TRBV9 with TRBJ1-6; D call uncertain. Deletions cut 0 bases from V and 9 bases from J, with 13 bases between. This CDR3 region has 15 residues. Germline values: CDR1 SGDLS, CDR2 YYNGEE. CDR3 amino acids: CASSVDSGPSSPLHF. Written as DNA, the CDR3 is TGTGCCAGCAGCGTAGATAGTGGGCCATCTTCACCCCTCCACTTT.

V and J are TRBV11-3 and TRBJ2-3; TRBD2 is a possible D gene (5 bases). The CDR3 length is 13 residues. Trimming took 4 bases from V and 2 from J, leaving 7 bases between them. Looked up from germline, CDR1 is SGHNT and CDR2 is YENEEA. The CDR3 spells CASSSGNTDTQYF. In DNA, the CDR3 is TGTGCCAGCAGCTCCGGGAACACAGATACGCAGTATTTT.

The rearrangement uses TRBV19 and TRBJ2-1; TRBD1 might be the D (5 bases). V dropped 4 bases and J dropped 7 bases, with 11 bases sitting between them. The germline CDR1 and CDR2 sequences are LNHDA and SQIVND (reference sequence). The CDR3 has 13 residues. The DNA for the CDR3 is TGTGCCAGTAGTACGGCCACAGGTAATGAGCAGTTCTTC. Protein: CASSTATGNEQFF.

The count of this clone is one. This rearrangement joins TRBV2 to TRBJ1-1; 7 bases are shared with TRBD1. The CDR3 length is 14 residues. Germline loops: CDR1 SNHLY, CDR2 FYNNEI. V dropped 11 bases and J dropped 1; count of bases not matched to a gene: 10. CDR3 sequence: CASNPDRANTEAFF. The CDR3, as DNA: TGTGCCTCCAACCCTGACAGGGCGAACACTGAAGCTTTCTTT.

The V gene is TRBV15, the J gene TRBJ2-7; 9 positions agree with TRBD1. V lost 10 bases, J lost 7 bases, and 8 bases stayed unmatched. Germline assignment: CDR1 LNHNV and CDR2 YYDKDF (reference sequence). The CDR3 runs 12 residues. CDR3 protein: CAIHRGLWEQYV. The CDR3 region has the DNA TGTGCCATTCACAGGGGGCTGTGGGAGCAGTACGTC.

The table lists this clone with a few counts. The chain employs TRBV4-2 and TRBJ2-2; TRBD2 aligns across 11 bases. Germline loops: CDR1 LGHNA, CDR2 YNFKEQ. The CDR3 spans 18 residues. Unmatched junction bases numbered 7, after V lost 0 bases and J lost 4 bases. CDR3 residues: CASSQDSGGALSTGELFF. DNA of the CDR3: TGTGCCAGCAGCCAAGATAGCGGGGGGGCCTTATCCACCGGGGAGCTGTTTTTT.

The gene calls are TRBV28 and TRBJ1-5; D is possibly TRBD1 (5 bases). CDR1 and CDR2 (germline): MDHEN, SYDVKM. The CDR3 sequence is 12 residues long. V lost 7 bases, J lost 5 bases, and 9 bases lay in between. CDR3 sequence (DNA): TGTGCCAGCACCCAGGGTTATCAGCCCCAGCATTTT. Protein sequence: CASTQGYQPQHF. The full variable domain, completed using reference TRBV28 and TRBJ1-5, is DVKVTQSSRYLVKRTGEKVFLECVQDMDHENMFWYRQDPGLGLRLIYFSYDVKMKEKGDIPEGYSVSREKKERFSLILESASTNQTSMYLCASTQGYQPQHFGDGTRLSIL.

The V gene is TRBV6-1, the J gene TRBJ2-2; 8 bases line up with TRBD2. This CDR3 is built from 15 residues. CDR1 is MNHNS, CDR2 SASEGT, per germline. After removal of 6 bases from V and 3 bases from J, the junction contained 6 bases not matched to a gene. The CDR3 spells CASRAGGADTGELFF. For the CDR3, the DNA is TGTGCCAGCAGAGCCGGGGGGGCCGACACCGGGGAGCTGTTTTTT.

This chain connects TRBV30 to TRBJ2-1; the match to TRBD1 covers 9 bases. Germline CDR1 is GTSNPN and CDR2 is SVGIG (reference sequence). There are 14 residues in the CDR3. V gave up 5 bases and J gave up 5 bases; unmatched junction bases: 7. The CDR3 DNA reads TGTGCCTGGCGGCTGACAGGGGGGCACAATGAGCAGTTCTTC. This codes for CAWRLTGGHNEQFF.

This sequence joins TRBV5-4 and TRBJ2-1, with 13 bases matching TRBD2. Germline-derived CDR1 and CDR2 are SGHNT and YYREEE (reference sequence). The CDR3 is made up of 15 amino acids. V gave up 3 bases and J gave up 7 bases; unmatched junction bases: 4. DNA of the CDR3: TGTGCCAGCAGCTGGACTAGCGGGAGCTGGAATGAGCAGTTCTTC. This translates into CASSWTSGSWNEQFF.

This clone was observed once. The genes are TRBV7-2 and TRBJ2-3; D gene unclear. The germline gives CDR1 SGHTA, CDR2 FQGNSA. This CDR3 has 13 residues. V shed 2 bases and J shed 4 bases, with 7 bases lying between them. The CDR3 DNA reads as TGTGCCAGCAGCTTACGGGTCCCAGATACGCAGTATTTT. Protein sequence: CASSLRVPDTQYF.

The sample holds a few counts of this clone. The chain uses TRBV4-1 and TRBJ2-7, with D perhaps matching TRBD2 (6 bases). Germline lookup yields CDR1 MGHRA and CDR2 YSYEKL. The V end lost 1 base, the J end lost 5 bases, and 15 bases lay between the germline ends. CDR3 size: 15 residues. CDR3 sequence: CASSQGAGPRDEQYV. DNA for the CDR3: TGCGCCAGCAGCCAAGGGGCGGGACCAAGGGACGAGCAGTACGTC.

This clone has a handful of counts. The rearrangement joins TRBV18 to TRBJ2-3; maybe TRBD2 (6 bases). CDR1 KGHSH and CDR2 LQKENI come from the germline V gene. Trimming took 1 base from V and 6 from J, leaving 14 bases between them. The CDR3 spans 15 residues. The CDR3 sequence is CASSPRGDSSDTQYF. DNA of the CDR3: TGTGCCAGCTCACCACGCGGGGACTCATCTGATACGCAGTATTTT.

J is TRBJ1-6 and V is TRBV30; TRBD1 aligns across 8 bases. The CDR3 runs 13 residues. The germline CDR1 and CDR2 sequences are GTSNPN and SVGIG (reference sequence). Trimming removed 3 bases from V and 10 bases from J; junction bases left unmatched: 5. The CDR3 bases are TGTGCCTGGAGCTCACAGGGGGAATCACCCCTCCACTTT. This gives the protein CAWSSQGESPLHF.

This clone was detected a few times. This rearrangement joins TRBV30 to TRBJ1-2; 11 bases fit TRBD1. The CDR3 totals 15 residues. The J segment lost 8 bases and the V segment lost 8 bases, leaving 16 bases of the junction unmatched. Germline CDR1 and CDR2: GTSNPN and SVGIG (reference sequence). The chain's CDR3 is CAGPKIGQGASGYTF. Written as DNA, the CDR3 is TGTGCCGGGCCAAAAATAGGACAGGGGGCTTCCGGCTACACCTTC.

The J gene is TRBJ2-7, the V gene TRBV5-4; no reliable D call. From germline, CDR1 is SGHNT and CDR2 YYREEE (reference sequence). Deletions cut 0 bases from V and 3 bases from J, with 7 bases between. The CDR3 spans 13 residues. The CDR3 nucleotides read TGTGCCAGCAGCTTGGGACGGAACTACGAGCAGTACGTC. It yields the protein CASSLGRNYEQYV.